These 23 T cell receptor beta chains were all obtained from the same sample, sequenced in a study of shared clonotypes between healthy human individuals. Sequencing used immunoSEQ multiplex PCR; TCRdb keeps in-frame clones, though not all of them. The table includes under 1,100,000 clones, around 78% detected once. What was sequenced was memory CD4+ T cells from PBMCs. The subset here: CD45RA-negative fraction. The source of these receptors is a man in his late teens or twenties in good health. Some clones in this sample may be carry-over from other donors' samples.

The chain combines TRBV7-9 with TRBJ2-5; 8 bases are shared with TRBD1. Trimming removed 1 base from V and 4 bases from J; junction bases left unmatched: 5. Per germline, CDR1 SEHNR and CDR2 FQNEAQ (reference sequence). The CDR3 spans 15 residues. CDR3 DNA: TGTGCCAGCAGCTTAGTCCCAACAGGGGGAGAGACCCAGTACTTC. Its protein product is CASSLVPTGGETQYF.

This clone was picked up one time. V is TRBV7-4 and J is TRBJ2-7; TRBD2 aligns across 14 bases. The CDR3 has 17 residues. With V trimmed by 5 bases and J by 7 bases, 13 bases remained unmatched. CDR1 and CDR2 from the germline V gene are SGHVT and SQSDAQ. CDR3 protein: CASSGGWGLAGVEEQYF. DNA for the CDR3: TGTGCCAGCAGCGGAGGGTGGGGACTAGCGGGAGTTGAGGAGCAGTACTTC.

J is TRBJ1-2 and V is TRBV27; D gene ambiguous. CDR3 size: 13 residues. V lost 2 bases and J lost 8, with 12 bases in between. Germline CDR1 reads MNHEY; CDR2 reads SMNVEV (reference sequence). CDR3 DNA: TGTGCCAGCAGTTTAAGGTGGGGTCGCGGCTACACCTTC. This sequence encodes CASSLRWGRGYTF.

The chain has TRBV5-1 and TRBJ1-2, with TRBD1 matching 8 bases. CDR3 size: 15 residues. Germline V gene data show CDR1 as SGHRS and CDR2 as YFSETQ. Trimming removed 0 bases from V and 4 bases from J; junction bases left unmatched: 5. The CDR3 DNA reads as TGCGCCAGCAGCTTGGGGACAGGGTATGGCTATGGCTACACCTTC. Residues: CASSLGTGYGYGYTF.

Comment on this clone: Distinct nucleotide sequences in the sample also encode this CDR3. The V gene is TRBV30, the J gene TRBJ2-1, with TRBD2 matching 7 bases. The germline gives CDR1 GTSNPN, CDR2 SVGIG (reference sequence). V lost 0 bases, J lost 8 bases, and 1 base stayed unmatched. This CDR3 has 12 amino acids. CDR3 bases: TGTGCCTGGAGTGTCCGGGGGGATGAGCAGTTCTTC. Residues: CAWSVRGDEQFF.

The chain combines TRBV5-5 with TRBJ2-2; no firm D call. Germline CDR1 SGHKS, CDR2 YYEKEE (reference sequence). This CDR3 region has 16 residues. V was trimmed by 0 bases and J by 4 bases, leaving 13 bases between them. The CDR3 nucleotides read TGTGCCAGCAGCTTGGGGCCAGCTATAGGCACCGGGGAGCTGTTTTTT. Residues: CASSLGPAIGTGELFF.

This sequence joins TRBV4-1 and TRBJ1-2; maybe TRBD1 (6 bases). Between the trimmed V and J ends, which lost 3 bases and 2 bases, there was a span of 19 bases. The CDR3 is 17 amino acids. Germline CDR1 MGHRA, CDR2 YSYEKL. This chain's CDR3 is CASSHGTPADQNYGYTF. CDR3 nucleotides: TGCGCCAGCAGCCACGGGACACCGGCCGATCAAAACTATGGCTACACCTTC.

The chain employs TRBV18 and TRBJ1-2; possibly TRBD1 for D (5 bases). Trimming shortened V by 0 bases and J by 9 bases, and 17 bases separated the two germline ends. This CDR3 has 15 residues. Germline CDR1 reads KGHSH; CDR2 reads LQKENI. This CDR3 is CASSPPARAERSYTF. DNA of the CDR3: TGTGCCAGCTCACCACCGGCCAGGGCCGAAAGAAGCTACACCTTC.

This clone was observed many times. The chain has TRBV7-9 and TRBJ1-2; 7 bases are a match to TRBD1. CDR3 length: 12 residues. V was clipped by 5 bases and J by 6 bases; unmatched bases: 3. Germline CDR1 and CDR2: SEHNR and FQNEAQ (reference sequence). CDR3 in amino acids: CASSTGTDGYTF. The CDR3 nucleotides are TGTGCCAGCAGCACCGGGACAGATGGCTACACCTTC.

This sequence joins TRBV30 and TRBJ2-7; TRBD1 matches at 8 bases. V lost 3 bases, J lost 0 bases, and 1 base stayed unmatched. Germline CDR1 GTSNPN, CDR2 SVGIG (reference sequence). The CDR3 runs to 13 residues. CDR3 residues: CAWRDRVSYEQYF. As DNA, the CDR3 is TGTGCCTGGAGGGACAGGGTCTCCTACGAGCAGTACTTC.

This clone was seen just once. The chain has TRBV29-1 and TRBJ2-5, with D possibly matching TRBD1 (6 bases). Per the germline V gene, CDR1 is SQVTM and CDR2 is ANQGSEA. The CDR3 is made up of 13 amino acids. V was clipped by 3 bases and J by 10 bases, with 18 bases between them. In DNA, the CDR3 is TGCAGCGTTGATGGCAGACAGGAGTTGGGCCAGTACTTC. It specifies CSVDGRQELGQYF.

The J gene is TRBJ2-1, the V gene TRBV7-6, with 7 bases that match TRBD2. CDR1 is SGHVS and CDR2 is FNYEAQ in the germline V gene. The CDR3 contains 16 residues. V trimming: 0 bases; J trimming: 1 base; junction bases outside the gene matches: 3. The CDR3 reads CASSLAGRQSYNEQFF. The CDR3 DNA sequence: TGTGCCAGCAGCTTAGCCGGGAGGCAGTCCTACAATGAGCAGTTCTTC.

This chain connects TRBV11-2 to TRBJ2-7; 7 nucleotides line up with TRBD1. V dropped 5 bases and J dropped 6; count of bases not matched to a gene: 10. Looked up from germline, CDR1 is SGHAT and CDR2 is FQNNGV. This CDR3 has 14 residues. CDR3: CASSIYDRAVEQYF. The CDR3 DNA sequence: TGTGCCAGCAGCATATATGACAGGGCCGTCGAGCAGTACTTC.

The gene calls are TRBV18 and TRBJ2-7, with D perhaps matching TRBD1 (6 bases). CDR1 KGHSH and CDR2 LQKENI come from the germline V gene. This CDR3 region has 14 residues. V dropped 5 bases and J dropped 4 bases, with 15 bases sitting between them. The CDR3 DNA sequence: TGTGCCAGCTCATCTTCCCTTGGACAGTACGAGCAGTACTTC. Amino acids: CASSSSLGQYEQYF.

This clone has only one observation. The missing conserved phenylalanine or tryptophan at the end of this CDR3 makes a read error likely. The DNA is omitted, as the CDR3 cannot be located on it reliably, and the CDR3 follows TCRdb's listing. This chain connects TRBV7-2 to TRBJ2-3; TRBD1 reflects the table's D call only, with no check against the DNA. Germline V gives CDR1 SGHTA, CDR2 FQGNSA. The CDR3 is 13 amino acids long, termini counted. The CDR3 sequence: CASSLDPDRGKYL.

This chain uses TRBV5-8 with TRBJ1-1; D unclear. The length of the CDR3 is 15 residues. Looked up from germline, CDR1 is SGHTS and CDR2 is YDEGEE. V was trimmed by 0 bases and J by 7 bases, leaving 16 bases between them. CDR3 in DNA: TGTGCCAGCAGCTTGGCCGGCCTGGAAGGAAATGAAGCTTTCTTT. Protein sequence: CASSLAGLEGNEAFF.

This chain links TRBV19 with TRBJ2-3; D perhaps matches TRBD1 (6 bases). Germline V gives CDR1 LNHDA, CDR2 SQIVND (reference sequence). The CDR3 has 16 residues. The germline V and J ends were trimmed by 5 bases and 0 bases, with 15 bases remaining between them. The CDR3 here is CASSLTGSMSTDTQYF. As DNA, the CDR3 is TGTGCCAGTAGTCTAACAGGGTCGATGAGCACAGATACGCAGTATTTT.

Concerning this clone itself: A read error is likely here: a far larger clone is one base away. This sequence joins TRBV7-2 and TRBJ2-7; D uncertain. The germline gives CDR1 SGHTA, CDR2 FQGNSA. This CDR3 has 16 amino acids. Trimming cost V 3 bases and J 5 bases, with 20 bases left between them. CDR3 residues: CASSLPSASVYNEQYF. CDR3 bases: TGTGCCAGCAGCTTGCCATCTGCAAGCGTTTACAACGAGCAGTACTTC.

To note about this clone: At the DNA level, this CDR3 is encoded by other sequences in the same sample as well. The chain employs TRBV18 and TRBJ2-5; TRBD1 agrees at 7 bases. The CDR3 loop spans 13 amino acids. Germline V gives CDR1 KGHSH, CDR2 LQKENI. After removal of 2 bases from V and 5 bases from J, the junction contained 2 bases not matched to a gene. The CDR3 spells CASSPNRGETQYF. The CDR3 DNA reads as TGTGCCAGCTCACCAAACAGGGGCGAGACCCAGTACTTC.

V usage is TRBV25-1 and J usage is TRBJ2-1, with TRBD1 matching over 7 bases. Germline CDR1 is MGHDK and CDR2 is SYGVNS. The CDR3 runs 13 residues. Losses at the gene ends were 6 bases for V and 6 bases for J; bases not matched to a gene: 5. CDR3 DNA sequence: TGTGCCAGCAGGGGACAGATCGGCAATGAGCAGTTCTTC. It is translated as CASRGQIGNEQFF.

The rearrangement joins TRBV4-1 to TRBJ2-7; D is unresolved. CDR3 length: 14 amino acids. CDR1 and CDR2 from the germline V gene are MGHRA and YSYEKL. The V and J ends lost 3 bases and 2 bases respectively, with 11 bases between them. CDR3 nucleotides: TGCGCCAGCAGCCATTTCGGGCGGACCTACGAGCAGTACTTC. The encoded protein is CASSHFGRTYEQYF.

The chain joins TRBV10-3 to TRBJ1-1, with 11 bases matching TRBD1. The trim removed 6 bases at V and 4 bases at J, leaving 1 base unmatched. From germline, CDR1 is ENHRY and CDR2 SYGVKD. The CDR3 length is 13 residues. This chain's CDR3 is CAIRGQGVTEAFF. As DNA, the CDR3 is TGTGCCATCAGGGGACAGGGGGTCACTGAAGCTTTCTTT.

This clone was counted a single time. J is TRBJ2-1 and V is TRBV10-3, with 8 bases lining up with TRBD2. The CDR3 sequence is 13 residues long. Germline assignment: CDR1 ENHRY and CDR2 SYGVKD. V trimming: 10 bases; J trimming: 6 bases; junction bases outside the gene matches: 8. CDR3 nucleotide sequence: TGTGCCACCGCACCCAGCGGGGGCAATGAGCAGTTCTTC. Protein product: CATAPSGGNEQFF.